One sample yielded the 22 T cell receptor beta chains listed below, sequenced in a study of OX40 agonist ivuxolimab in advanced cancers. Assay used: immunoSEQ multiplex PCR; TCRdb lists only in-frame clones, some missing. The data contain tens of thousands of clones, about 90% of them seen just once; the ten biggest clones take up approximately 1.3%. Sample: CD4+ or CD8+ T cells sorted from blood, taken in a trial of the OX40 agonist ivuxolimab. The receptors shown here come from an adult with an advanced solid tumor such as melanoma, head and neck, liver or kidney cancer.

CDR3 DNA: TGTGCCAGCAGCTTCACTAGCGGGAGCCCCTTCTCCTACGAGCAGTACTTC. Amino acids: CASSFTSGSPFSYEQYF. The rearrangement links TRBV11-2 to TRBJ2-7; TRBD2 matches 11 bases. From germline, CDR1 is SGHAT and CDR2 FQNNGV. This CDR3 spans 17 amino acids. J lost 0 bases, V lost 3 bases, and 7 bases had no gene match.

This clone occurred a few times. The chain employs TRBV30 and TRBJ1-1; D gene uncertain. Germline V lookup: CDR1 GTSNPN, CDR2 SVGIG (reference sequence). This CDR3 is 13 amino acids long. V lost 1 base, J lost 6 bases, and 12 bases lay in between. The CDR3 loop is CAWSGTVGAEAFF. CDR3 nucleotide sequence: TGTGCCTGGAGTGGCACCGTGGGTGCTGAAGCTTTCTTT.

The rearrangement uses TRBV19 and TRBJ2-6; 7 nucleotides agree with TRBD2. V was pared by 1 base and J by 1 base, with 4 bases of the junction left unmatched. CDR1 and CDR2 (germline): LNHDA, SQIVND (reference sequence). The CDR3 extends over 17 amino acids. CDR3: CASSIGGGISGANVLTF. The CDR3 region has the DNA TGTGCCAGTAGTATAGGCGGGGGAATATCTGGGGCCAACGTCCTGACTTTC.

The chain uses TRBV11-3 and TRBJ2-2; perhaps TRBD2 as D (5 bases). V was pared by 8 bases and J by 5 bases, with 21 bases between. CDR3 size: 16 residues. Germline V gene data show CDR1 as SGHNT and CDR2 as YENEEA. The CDR3 here is CASLAVGAGPTGELFF. As DNA, the CDR3 is TGTGCCAGCCTCGCCGTGGGCGCGGGCCCAACCGGGGAGCTGTTTTTT.

This clone was detected only once. V usage is TRBV6-1 and J usage is TRBJ1-5, with D hard to call. Per germline, CDR1 MNHNS and CDR2 SASEGT. CDR3 length equals 13 residues. Trimming took off 6 bases at V and 4 bases at J, with 10 bases between the two ends. In DNA form, the CDR3 reads TGTGCCAGCAGGGAGGTCCCGAATCAGCCCCAGCATTTT. Translation gives CASREVPNQPQHF.

The V gene is TRBV18, the J gene TRBJ2-7; 7 bases fit TRBD1. The CDR3 is 14 amino acids. V lost 2 bases, J lost 1 base, and 2 bases stayed unmatched. Germline CDR1 reads KGHSH; CDR2 reads LQKENI. This CDR3 reads CASSPGTESYEQYF. CDR3 bases: TGTGCCAGCTCACCAGGGACAGAGTCCTACGAGCAGTACTTC.

This sequence joins TRBV25-1 and TRBJ1-2; no clear D. This CDR3 is 13 amino acids long. From germline, CDR1 is MGHDK and CDR2 SYGVNS. V lost 2 bases and J 8 bases, leaving 12 bases between the germline ends. The CDR3: CASSERRGEGYTF. For the CDR3, the DNA is TGTGCCAGCAGTGAAAGGCGTGGGGAGGGCTACACCTTC.

The V and J genes are TRBV2 and TRBJ1-3; the D is unclear. V lost 5 bases, J lost 4 bases, and 9 bases lay in between. This CDR3 has 13 residues. Germline CDR1 SNHLY, CDR2 FYNNEI. CDR3 in amino acids: CASSSRLGNTIYF. Written as DNA, the CDR3 is TGTGCCAGCAGTTCGCGCCTGGGAAACACCATATATTTT.

The chain couples TRBV6-1 to TRBJ1-2, with D uncertain. The CDR3 totals 12 residues. V lost 7 bases and J lost 5, with 11 bases in between. Germline V lookup: CDR1 MNHNS, CDR2 SASEGT. CDR3 region: CASTSRGYGYTF. CDR3 nucleotide sequence: TGTGCCAGCACCTCAAGAGGGTATGGCTACACCTTC.

This chain links TRBV6-1 with TRBJ2-2; D not resolved. This CDR3 is built from 13 residues. The germline V gene encodes CDR1 MNHNS and CDR2 SASEGT. V was cut by 6 bases and J by 0 bases, with 5 bases left in between. CDR3 coding DNA: TGTGCCAGCAGAACATCGAACACCGGGGAGCTGTTTTTT. The encoded protein is CASRTSNTGELFF.

To note about this clone: Other nucleotide sequences in the sample specify the same CDR3. This chain connects TRBV6-5 to TRBJ2-7; D perhaps matches TRBD1 (6 bases). CDR3 length equals 13 residues. Germline values: CDR1 MNHEY, CDR2 SVGAGI. V was clipped by 3 bases and J by 3 bases, with 9 bases between them. The CDR3 loop is CASSYIGGYEQYF. In nucleotides, the CDR3 is TGTGCCAGCAGTTATATAGGGGGCTACGAGCAGTACTTC.

The genes are TRBV18 and TRBJ1-2; 9 bases are a match to TRBD1. V was clipped by 3 bases and J by 1 base; unmatched bases: 6. CDR1 and CDR2 from the germline V gene are KGHSH and LQKENI. The length of the CDR3 is 16 residues. CDR3 in amino acids: CASSPTGQGSNYGYTF. In nucleotides, the CDR3 is TGTGCCAGCTCACCTACCGGACAGGGGAGTAACTATGGCTACACCTTC.

The V and J genes are TRBV7-3 and TRBJ1-1; no firm D call. Trimming cost V 2 bases and J 2 bases, with 6 bases left between them. The CDR3 is made up of 13 amino acids. Germline-derived CDR1 and CDR2 are SGHTA and FQGTGA. The CDR3 nucleotides read TGTGCCAGCAGCTTAGAACACAACACTGAAGCTTTCTTT. It yields the protein CASSLEHNTEAFF.

This rearrangement joins TRBV7-8 to TRBJ2-3, with D tentatively TRBD1 (5 bases). Trimming stripped 2 bases from V and 3 bases from J, with 12 bases between. Germline V gene sequence: CDR1 SGHVS, CDR2 FQNEAQ. CDR3 length: 15 amino acids. The CDR3 protein is CASSLRAGSTDTQYF. CDR3 DNA sequence: TGTGCCAGCAGCTTAAGGGCAGGGTCGACAGATACGCAGTATTTT.

The chain combines TRBV5-4 with TRBJ1-4; D perhaps matches TRBD1 (5 bases). V lost 4 bases, J lost 4 bases, and 14 bases lay in between. This CDR3 has 15 residues. Looked up from germline, CDR1 is SGHNT and CDR2 is YYREEE (reference sequence). The CDR3 region has the DNA TGTGCCAGCAGCATCCAGGGTCGGGATAATGAAAAACTGTTTTTT. It translates to CASSIQGRDNEKLFF. The whole variable domain, remainder taken from reference TRBV5-4 and TRBJ1-4, is ETGVTQSPTHLIKTRGQQVTLRCSSQSGHNTVSWYQQALGQGPQFIFQYYREEENGRGNFPPRFSGLQFPNYSSELNVNALELDDSALYLCASSIQGRDNEKLFFGSGTQLSVL.

This clone has just a few counts. The chain recombines TRBV6-5 with TRBJ2-7; D is ambiguous. This CDR3 has 11 residues. The ends were cut back, 2 bases at V and 6 bases at J, with 5 bases in the middle. Germline-derived CDR1 and CDR2 are MNHEY and SVGAGI. The CDR3 loop reads CASSYQAEQYF. The CDR3 DNA is TGTGCCAGCAGTTACCAGGCCGAGCAGTACTTC.

V gene TRBV19 combines with J gene TRBJ1-1; 11 positions match TRBD1. The germline V gene encodes CDR1 LNHDA and CDR2 SQIVND (reference sequence). CDR3 length equals 17 residues. Trimming took 5 bases from V and 0 from J; bases not matched to a gene: 8. CDR3: CASSGTGGRRLNTEAFF. The CDR3 nucleotides are TGTGCCAGTAGTGGGACAGGGGGTAGAAGGTTGAACACTGAAGCTTTCTTT.

DNA of the CDR3: TGTGCCTGGAGTGTTTCCCACGAGCAGTACTTC. It translates to CAWSVSHEQYF. This chain connects TRBV30 to TRBJ2-7; D call uncertain. The CDR3 is 11 residues long. The V and J ends lost 0 bases and 5 bases respectively, with 5 bases between them. The germline CDR1 and CDR2 sequences are GTSNPN and SVGIG (reference sequence).

V is TRBV4-1 and J is TRBJ2-3; D possibly corresponds to TRBD2 (6 bases). The V end was cut by 4 bases, the J end by 1 base, with 12 bases between. Germline V gives CDR1 MGHRA, CDR2 YSYEKL. The CDR3 has 15 amino acids. The chain's CDR3 is CASSLLGGRTDTQYF. The CDR3 bases are TGCGCCAGCAGCCTCCTAGGAGGGCGCACAGATACGCAGTATTTT.

This chain links TRBV5-1 with TRBJ1-3, with a weak D call TRBD1 (5 bases). With 0 bases removed from V and 4 bases from J, the gap between germline ends came to 8 bases. The germline V gene has CDR1 SGHRS and CDR2 YFSETQ. This CDR3 has 14 residues. CDR3 coding DNA: TGCGCCAGCAGCTTGGGGTCAGGGGGAAACACCATATATTTT. Protein product: CASSLGSGGNTIYF.

Here the CDR3 DNA reads TGTGCCAGCAGTTCCGGAATCAGCACAGATACGCAGTATTTT. This encodes CASSSGISTDTQYF. The V call is TRBV6-6, the J call TRBJ2-3; D is undetermined. This CDR3 spans 14 amino acids. V lost 4 bases and J 0 bases, leaving 8 bases between the germline ends. The germline V gene encodes CDR1 MNHNY and CDR2 SVGAGI (reference sequence).

V is TRBV10-1 and J is TRBJ2-1, with D tentatively TRBD2 (5 bases). The CDR3 covers 12 residues. V lost 5 bases, J lost 3 bases, and 5 bases lay in between. Germline lookup yields CDR1 WNHNN and CDR2 SYGVQD (reference sequence). The CDR3 loop reads CASSRDYNEQFF. The CDR3 nucleotides are TGCGCCAGCAGTCGGGACTACAATGAGCAGTTCTTC.